Shown below are 26 T cell receptor beta chains from a single sample sequenced in a study of human T cells and chemical hapten exposure. The starting material, unfractionated whole blood, was used for total RNA extraction. TCRdb re-called the 5' RACE reads with MiXCR, one entry per CDR3 protein. Seen here are 130,000 or so distinct CDR3 sequences, 3.5% to 5% observed once, and the top ten hold approximately 1.4%. The receptors derive from a female donor in good health.

This clonotype was seen more than once but under ten times. The J gene is TRBJ1-3, the V gene TRBV9; tentatively, D is TRBD1 (5 bases). Germline V gives CDR1 SGDLS, CDR2 YYNGEE. Trimming took off 5 bases at V and 1 base at J, with 19 bases between the two ends. This CDR3 is built from 17 residues. DNA for the CDR3: TGTGCCAGCAGTCGGCAGGGAGATCTTAAGTCTGGAAACACCATATATTTT. It specifies CASSRQGDLKSGNTIYF.

This clonotype was seen at least ten times. The chain links TRBV20-1 to TRBJ2-7, with D hard to call. Germline-derived CDR1 and CDR2 are DFQATT and SNEGSKA (reference sequence). Trimming removed 4 bases from V and 6 bases from J, with 19 bases in between. CDR3 size: 14 residues. In DNA, the CDR3 is TGCAGTGCTACTCGTAAAAGTCCCGGCTTCGAGCAGTACTTC. Its protein is CSATRKSPGFEQYF.

The sample holds a few counts of this clonotype. The junction differs from germline at one of its ends, possibly a read error. V usage is TRBV2 and J usage is TRBJ2-1; 8 bases fit TRBD2. This CDR3 has 14 amino acids. CDR1 is SNHLY and CDR2 is FYNNEI in the germline V gene. As DNA, the CDR3 is TGTGCCAGCAGTGCAATGGGACGAGCGGGGGAGTCCACCTTC. Its protein is CASSAMGRAGESTF.

This clonotype came up a few times. V usage is TRBV19 and J usage is TRBJ1-5, with D perhaps matching TRBD1 (6 bases). The V and J ends lost 3 bases and 5 bases respectively, with 14 bases between them. Germline V gene data show CDR1 as LNHDA and CDR2 as SQIVND (reference sequence). The CDR3 is 15 amino acids. The CDR3 DNA reads TGTGCCAGTAGTATCGTGGGGACAACGTATCAGCCCCAGCATTTT. This gives the protein CASSIVGTTYQPQHF.

Only a few counts were recorded for this clonotype. The V gene is TRBV20-1, the J gene TRBJ2-1, with 13 nucleotides matching TRBD2. The CDR3 is 17 amino acids. The V and J ends lost 5 bases and 2 bases, in that order; junction bases with no gene match: 9. From germline, CDR1 is DFQATT and CDR2 SNEGSKA (reference sequence). The CDR3 region has the DNA TGCAGTGCTCTGAGGACTAGCGGGGGCCCTACCTACAATGAGCAGTTCTTC. This codes for CSALRTSGGPTYNEQFF.

This clonotype was recorded many times. V and J are TRBV29-1 and TRBJ2-5; possible D gene TRBD1, 8 bases. Looked up from germline, CDR1 is SQVTM and CDR2 is ANQGSEA. The CDR3 extends over 12 amino acids. V was cut by 5 bases and J by 5 bases, with 12 bases left in between. The CDR3 sequence: CSVTGGGETQYF. CDR3 in DNA: TGCAGCGTTACAGGGGGAGGGGAGACCCAGTACTTC.

Regarding this clonotype: This may be a read error: a much more frequent sequence differs by one nucleotide. The chain carries TRBV20-1 and TRBJ1-2; 7 bases fit TRBD1. The CDR3 runs to 17 residues. The trim removed 6 bases at V and 2 bases at J, leaving 18 bases unmatched. Germline V lookup: CDR1 DFQATT, CDR2 SNEGSKA (reference sequence). DNA for the CDR3: TGCAGTGCACTTCTCGAGGTACAGGGGCTTGGGAACTATGGCTACACCTTC. Amino acid sequence: CSALLEVQGLGNYGYTF.

This clonotype was counted ten times or more. The chain employs TRBV6-6 and TRBJ1-3, with D tentatively TRBD1 (6 bases). Germline assignment: CDR1 MNHNY and CDR2 SVGAGI (reference sequence). V was trimmed by 8 bases and J by 4 bases, leaving 9 bases between them. CDR3 length: 12 residues. DNA for the CDR3: TGTGCCAGCTGGCAGGGGGGAAACACCATATATTTT. This encodes CASWQGGNTIYF.

This clonotype was counted ten times or more. V usage is TRBV2 and J usage is TRBJ2-6, with D tentatively TRBD1 (7 bases). CDR1 SNHLY and CDR2 FYNNEI come from the germline V gene. V was clipped by 4 bases and J by 0 bases, with 16 bases between them. This CDR3 is built from 18 residues. The CDR3 sequence is CASSGGDRRYSGANVLTF. The CDR3 DNA reads as TGTGCCAGCAGTGGCGGGGACAGAAGATACTCTGGGGCCAACGTCCTGACTTTC.

This clonotype has just a few counts. Since a much larger clone is just one base distant, this may be a read error. V gene TRBV6-2 or TRBV6-3 combines with J gene TRBJ1-6, with D perhaps matching TRBD1 (6 bases). V dropped 7 bases and J dropped 14 bases, with 15 bases sitting between them. The CDR3 contains 12 residues. Germline V gene lookup returns CDR1 MNHEY and CDR2 SVGEGT. For the CDR3, the DNA is TGTGCCAGCACTTCAGGGGATGTGGCCCTCCACTTT. Encoded protein: CASTSGDVALHF.

This chain uses TRBV6-5 with TRBJ2-3; either TRBD1 or TRBD2 may fit D (6 bases each). CDR1 and CDR2 (germline): MNHEY, SVGAGI. V dropped 4 bases and J dropped 0 bases, with 17 bases sitting between them. The CDR3 spans 17 residues. The CDR3 nucleotides read TGTGCCAGCAGTTTCGGATGGGGGGCGTCTAGCACAGATACGCAGTATTTT. It translates to CASSFGWGASSTDTQYF.

This clonotype was seen many times. The chain links TRBV7-6 to TRBJ2-7; 9 positions agree with TRBD1. This CDR3 has 14 residues. V was pared by 1 base and J by 4 bases, with 2 bases of the junction left unmatched. Germline V lookup: CDR1 SGHVS, CDR2 FNYEAQ. The CDR3 here is CASSLGGTGYEQYF. The DNA for the CDR3 is TGTGCCAGCAGCTTAGGGGGGACAGGGTACGAGCAGTACTTC.

Ten or more counts support this clonotype. The chain joins TRBV13 to TRBJ2-3; D is undetermined. The germline V and J ends were trimmed by 4 bases and 7 bases, with 21 bases remaining between them. The CDR3 has 16 amino acids. Germline CDR1 reads PRHDT; CDR2 reads FYEKMQ (reference sequence). The CDR3 reads CASSSTEMGPIYTQYF. DNA of the CDR3: TGTGCCAGCAGCTCGACTGAAATGGGCCCGATATATACGCAGTATTTT.

Many counts were recorded for this clonotype. The V call is TRBV28, the J call TRBJ2-1; D is perhaps TRBD2 (5 bases). This CDR3 comprises 12 residues. The germline V gene encodes CDR1 MDHEN and CDR2 SYDVKM. With 6 bases removed from V and 9 bases from J, the gap between germline ends came to 12 bases. Here the CDR3 reads CASSLTKAEQFF. The CDR3 nucleotides read TGTGCCAGCAGCCTGACTAAGGCTGAGCAGTTCTTC.

The chain is built from TRBV2 and TRBJ1-4; perhaps TRBD1 as D (6 bases). The CDR3 runs to 14 residues. Per germline, CDR1 SNHLY and CDR2 FYNNEI. V was pared by 8 bases and J by 8 bases, with 18 bases between. The CDR3 coding sequence is TGTGCCAGCTCGATACAGGGTTATCGGGAAAAACTGTTTTTT. This encodes CASSIQGYREKLFF.

This clonotype was seen many times. The gene calls are TRBV7-8 and TRBJ1-4, with D possibly being TRBD1 (6 bases). V was pared by 0 bases and J by 4 bases, with 21 bases between. Germline lookup yields CDR1 SGHVS and CDR2 FQNEAQ. The CDR3 length is 19 residues. DNA of the CDR3: TGTGCCAGCAGCTTAGCGAGGCAGGGGATTGCTTCGGATAATGAAAAACTGTTTTTT. Translating gives CASSLARQGIASDNEKLFF. The full variable domain, in which reference TRBV7-8 and TRBJ1-4 provide the parts outside the CDR3, is GAGVSQSPRYKVAKRGQDVALRCDPISGHVSLFWYQQALGQGPEFLTYFQNEAQLDKSGLPSDRFFAERPEGSVSTLKIQRTQQEDSAVYLCASSLARQGIASDNEKLFFGSGTQLSVL.

In this sample, this clonotype turned up a few times. V gene TRBV5-1 combines with J gene TRBJ2-1; the D gene is possibly TRBD1 (6 bases). Germline CDR1 is SGHRS and CDR2 is YFSETQ. Trimming took off 6 bases at V and 6 bases at J, with 19 bases between the two ends. The CDR3 is made up of 15 amino acids. Here the CDR3 DNA reads TGCGCCAGCATTCCAATGACAGGTTATACCAATGAGCAGTTCTTC. Amino acids: CASIPMTGYTNEQFF. Full variable domain (rest looked up from reference TRBV5-1 and TRBJ2-1): KAGVTQTPRYLIKTRGQQVTLSCSPISGHRSVSWYQQTPGQGLQFLFEYFSETQRNKGNFPGRFSGRQFSNSRSEMNVSTLELGDSALYLCASIPMTGYTNEQFFGPGTRLTVL.

The table lists this clonotype with many counts. V usage is TRBV7-2 and J usage is TRBJ2-3; 12 nucleotides agree with TRBD2. Germline V gene data show CDR1 as SGHTA and CDR2 as FQGNSA. The CDR3 has 16 amino acids. Unmatched junction bases numbered 6, after V lost 7 bases and J lost 1 base. CDR3 DNA: TGTGCCAGCACCGTTCTAGCGGGGGGGGGCACAGATACGCAGTATTTT. Amino acids: CASTVLAGGGTDTQYF.

As for this clonotype: A much larger clone lies one base from this, so it may be a read error. The chain has TRBV12-3 or TRBV12-4 and TRBJ2-2; D remains ambiguous. The CDR3 runs to 14 residues. Trimming left V 3 bases short and J 1 base short, with 6 bases between. The DNA of the CDR3 is TGTGCCAGCAGTTTGCGTGGGAACACCGGGGAGCTGTTTTTT. Protein sequence: CASSLRGNTGELFF.

This clonotype came up many times. The chain has TRBV6-5 and TRBJ2-7; the D is unclear. The CDR3 is made up of 18 amino acids. V was cut by 0 bases and J by 0 bases, with 18 bases left in between. Germline lookup yields CDR1 MNHEY and CDR2 SVGAGI. The CDR3 spells CASSYSLSKGPSSYEQYF. As DNA, the CDR3 is TGTGCCAGCAGTTACTCGCTATCGAAAGGACCGAGCTCCTACGAGCAGTACTTC.

This clonotype was seen many times. V and J are TRBV18 and TRBJ1-1; D might be TRBD1 (5 bases). V was pared by 4 bases and J by 4 bases, with 19 bases between. Germline loops: CDR1 KGHSH, CDR2 LQKENI. The CDR3 sequence is 16 residues long. The CDR3 nucleotides read TGTGCCAGCTCACTTAATGATCAGGGTACGGTCACTGAAGCTTTCTTT. It specifies CASSLNDQGTVTEAFF.

The table lists this clonotype with many counts. The V call is TRBV24-1, the J call TRBJ1-1, with D possibly matching TRBD1 (5 bases). This CDR3 region has 12 residues. Germline V gives CDR1 KGHDR, CDR2 SFDVKD. V lost 6 bases and J 8 bases, leaving 12 bases between the germline ends. The CDR3 DNA reads as TGTGCCACCAGTTCCCCGGGGGGGGAAGCTTTCTTT. Translation: CATSSPGGEAFF.

This clonotype was seen repeatedly, ten times or more. The V and J genes are TRBV5-1 and TRBJ2-6; TRBD1 is a possible D gene (7 bases). Germline assignment: CDR1 SGHRS and CDR2 YFSETQ. The germline V and J ends were trimmed by 4 bases and 0 bases, with 11 bases remaining between them. This CDR3 spans 16 amino acids. The CDR3 sequence: CASSRGTDSGANVLTF. CDR3 nucleotides: TGCGCCAGCAGCCGGGGGACAGACTCTGGGGCCAACGTCCTGACTTTC.

This clonotype was detected ten times or more. The chain employs TRBV20-1 and TRBJ2-7; D might be TRBD1 or TRBD2, each matching 6 bases. V lost 6 bases to trimming and J lost 1 base, with 19 bases between them. The germline V gene has CDR1 DFQATT and CDR2 SNEGSKA (reference sequence). This CDR3 has 15 amino acids. This chain's CDR3 is CSAVTGAQGSYEQYF. For the CDR3, the DNA is TGCAGTGCCGTGACGGGGGCCCAGGGTTCCTACGAGCAGTACTTC.

This clonotype was seen more than once but under ten times. The chain links TRBV19 to TRBJ2-1; 15 nucleotides align to TRBD2. Germline CDR1 reads LNHDA; CDR2 reads SQIVND (reference sequence). This CDR3 comprises 20 residues. V gave up 2 bases and J gave up 2 bases; unmatched junction bases: 10. For the CDR3, the DNA is TGTGCCAGTAGTATAATCCCCGGGACTAGCGGGGGGATTACCTACAATGAGCAGTTCTTC. This translates into CASSIIPGTSGGITYNEQFF.

This clonotype has a count of ten or more. The chain employs TRBV5-1 and TRBJ1-4; D call uncertain. CDR3 size: 15 residues. Trimming cost V 4 bases and J 0 bases, with 10 bases left between them. CDR1 and CDR2 (germline): SGHRS, YFSETQ. CDR3 residues: CASSPTGSTNEKLFF. The CDR3 DNA follows: TGCGCCAGCAGCCCGACGGGCTCAACTAATGAAAAACTGTTTTTT.